Listed here is a single TCR beta chain. The antigen it recognizes is unknown. No quality values exist for individual bases; no much larger clone is one base distant. V and J are truncated by 3 bases and 2 bases respectively, leaving an intervening sequence of 11 bases. Taken from the germline V gene (reference sequence), the CDR1 and CDR2 loops are LNHDA and SQIVND. Inclusive of the bounding cysteine and phenylalanine, the CDR3 is 15 residues long. Only the CDR3 DNA stays, 45 bases, in frame from base 1. These data originate in a study of OX40 agonist ivuxolimab in advanced cancers. Broadly, across the study: The costimulatory receptor OX40 (CD134) was targeted by ivuxolimab, a fully human IgG2 agonistic monoclonal antibody. Intravenous ivuxolimab was administered to patients every 2 weeks at six dose levels: 0.01, 0.1, 0.3, 1.5, 3 and 10 mg/kg. Of the approximately 50 dose-escalation patients, hepatocellular carcinoma was present in about 20, melanoma in approximately 15, renal cell carcinoma in 9 and head and neck cancer in 9. The dose-escalation cohort was 82.7% male with a mean age of approximately 59 years, ranging from roughly 23 to 79. Prior anti-PD-1, anti-PD-L1 or anti-CTLA-4 therapy was permitted, and about 40% of dose-escalation patients had received checkpoint inhibitors. Three dose-escalation patients achieved partial responses, one with hepatocellular carcinoma and two with cutaneous melanoma. The point of sequencing TCRbeta in the periphery was to test whether ivuxolimab changed TCR sequence diversity and drove clonal T-cell expansion. The monotherapy dose-escalation portion (N of about 50 patients) of the phase I ivuxolimab trial is reported in the paper. Here is what the overall study found, with its caveats: Antigen specificity was not determined for the clonally expanded peripheral T cells. Partial responders in the 0.1-3.0 mg/kg groups had among the lowest normalized peripheral clonal expansion, especially among CD8+ T cells. At doses from 0.1 to 3.0 mg/kg, clonal expansion was seen in both CD4+ and CD8+ blood T cells between baseline and week 6. After ivuxolimab, expanded clones were on average more numerous among CD8+ T cells than among CD4+ T cells. Low levels of normalized T-cell clonal expansion were also seen in some patients who did not respond.

Genomic DNA was extracted from sorted cells for sequencing of the TCRbeta CDR3 region. The immunoSEQ Assay was used to sequence the TCRbeta CDR3 regions. The table was pulled from immuneACCESS by TCRdb, which kept in-frame rearrangements only. Such tables lose some clones; where checked, under half of the loss comes from unresolved V genes, and the rest has no known cause. In all, the sample holds roughly 90,000 clones, and approximately 90% of those were seen once. Roughly 0.8% of the sample is in the top ten clones. Patients with a history of autoimmune disease or receiving systemic immunosuppression were excluded from the trial. Peripheral blood for TCR sequencing was collected from all dose cohorts at baseline, on cycle 4 day 1, and on cycle 7 day 1. Samples were obtained from an open-label, multicenter, first-in-human phase I dose-escalation trial of ivuxolimab. Adults with locally advanced or metastatic melanoma, renal cell carcinoma, hepatocellular carcinoma or head and neck squamous cell carcinoma were enrolled in the trial. Before TCR sequencing, CD4+ T cells and CD8+ T cells from peripheral blood were sorted into separate populations.

The source was CD4+ or CD8+ T cells sorted from blood, collected in a trial of the OX40 agonist ivuxolimab. The clonotype comes from an adult with an advanced solid tumor such as melanoma, head and neck, liver or kidney cancer. The chain is made from TRBV19 and TRBJ1-3; the D gene is unclear. The nucleotide sequence reads TGTGCCAGTAGTATGAGGCGGAATACTGGAAACACCATATATTTT. Translation gives CASSMRRNTGNTIYF.